What follows is one T cell receptor beta chain and its context. A much larger clone is a single base away; this may be a read error. The data are from a study of CD8 T cells in ankylosing spondylitis. MiXCR, applied by TCRdb to the 5' RACE reads, yields one record per CDR3 protein. The repertoire holds 90,000 to 100,000 distinct CDR3 sequences, roughly 8.3% seen once, with about 9.6% in the top ten. The germline V and J ends were trimmed by 5 bases and 3 bases, with 14 bases remaining between them. This CDR3 comprises 15 residues. The germline V gene encodes CDR1 SGHRS and CDR2 YFSETQ. What was sequenced was blood, either unsorted or a sorted T cell fraction (not recorded which). This sequence was found in a male donor with ankylosing spondylitis or in good health (not recorded which). This sequence joins TRBV5-1 and TRBJ2-2, with D hard to call. CDR3 in amino acids: CASSIIHQDTGELFF. The CDR3 coding sequence is TGCGCCAGCAGTATAATTCACCAAGACACCGGGGAGCTGTTTTTT.